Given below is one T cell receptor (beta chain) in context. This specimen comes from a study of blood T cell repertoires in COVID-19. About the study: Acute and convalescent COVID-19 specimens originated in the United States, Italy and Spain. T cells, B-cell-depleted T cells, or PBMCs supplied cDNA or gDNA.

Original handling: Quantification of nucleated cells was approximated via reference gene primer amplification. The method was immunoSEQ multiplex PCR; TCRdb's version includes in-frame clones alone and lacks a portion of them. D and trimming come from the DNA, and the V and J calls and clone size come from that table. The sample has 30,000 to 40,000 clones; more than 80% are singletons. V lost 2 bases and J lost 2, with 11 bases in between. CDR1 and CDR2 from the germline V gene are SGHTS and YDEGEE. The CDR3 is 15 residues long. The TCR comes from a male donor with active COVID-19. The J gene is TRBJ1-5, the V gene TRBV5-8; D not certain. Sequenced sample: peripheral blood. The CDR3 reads CASSFTSVGNQPQHF. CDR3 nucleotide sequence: TGTGCCAGCAGCTTCACTAGCGTTGGCAATCAGCCCCAGCATTTT.